The source of this T cell receptor (beta chain) is a study of blood T cell repertoires in COVID-19. Study-level background: PBMCs, B-cell-depleted T cells, or T cells provided the cDNA or gDNA that made up the material.

The V end lost 4 bases, the J end lost 1 base, and 11 bases lay between the germline ends. Germline CDR1 is SGDLS and CDR2 is YYNGEE. This CDR3 has 14 amino acids. Libraries were prepared by immunoSEQ multiplex PCR; TCRdb keeps only in-frame clonotypes and omits some of them. The sample yields 300,000 to 350,000 clones, 80% to 90% seen once. The V gene is TRBV9, the J gene TRBJ1-1; D is possibly TRBD1 (6 bases). The receptor's source is a man aged 30-40 years who had recovered from COVID-19. The sample consisted of PBMCs or T cells enriched from blood (not recorded which). The CDR3 nucleotides are TGTGCCAGCAGCACGCAGACAGGGAACACTGAAGCTTTCTTT. Amino acids: CASSTQTGNTEAFF.